Sequencing of this T cell receptor beta chain was carried out in a study of blood T cell repertoires in COVID-19. Study details: Samples representing acute and convalescent COVID-19 were sourced from the United States, Italy and Spain. T cells, B-cell-depleted T cells, or PBMCs supplied cDNA or gDNA.

Data came from immunoSEQ multiplex PCR; TCRdb stores just in-frame clones and leaves some out. The sample has hundreds of thousands of clones; about nine tenths are singletons. Germline V gene data show CDR1 as SEHNR and CDR2 as FQNEAQ (reference sequence). The CDR3 is 13 amino acids. Trimming removed 5 bases from V and 3 bases from J; junction bases left unmatched: 3. The sequencing sample was made of peripheral blood. This TCR derives from a woman aged 25-40 years with active or convalescent COVID-19. The V call is TRBV7-9, the J call TRBJ1-1; 7 nucleotides agree with TRBD1. CDR3 loop: CASSTTGDTEAFF. CDR3 DNA sequence: TGTGCCAGCAGCACCACAGGGGACACTGAAGCTTTCTTT. The complete variable domain, with remaining parts taken from reference TRBV7-9 and TRBJ1-1, reads DTGVSQNPRHKITKRGQNVTFRCDPISEHNRLYWYRQTLGQGPEFLTYFQNEAQLEKSRLLSDRFSAERPKGSFSTLEIQRTEQGDSAMYLCASSTTGDTEAFFGQGTRLTVV.